This T cell receptor (beta chain) was sequenced in a study of T cell changes during pregnancy in multiple sclerosis. Repertoires were generated with immunoSEQ multiplex PCR, while TCRdb's copy carries only in-frame clones and drops some. The sample yields 30,000 to 45,000 clones, roughly 91% seen once. The CDR3 length is 16 residues, termini included. In germline, CDR1 is SGHTA, CDR2 FQGTGA. Comments on this clone: Because the CDR3's place on the DNA is in doubt, the DNA is left out and the CDR3 is given as listed by TCRdb.

The source was CD4+ T cells from peripheral blood mononuclear cells, collected in the first trimester of pregnancy. This TCR was sampled from a female donor with multiple sclerosis, enrolled in a pregnancy study. The chain couples TRBV7-3 to TRBJ2-3; TRBD1, the table's D call, lacks a check against the DNA. The CDR3 region is CASSFGPGFRADTQYF.